This TCR beta chain was found in a study of blood T cell repertoires in COVID-19. The overall study: Collection of acute and convalescent COVID-19 samples took place in the United States, Italy and Spain. Sample material is recorded as cDNA or gDNA derived from T cells, B-cell-depleted T cells, or PBMCs.

Only in-frame clones appear in the TCRdb table, and some are missing; sequencing was by immunoSEQ multiplex PCR. Of 150,000 to 200,000 clones in the sample, approximately 75% were seen once. The ends were cut back, 0 bases at V and 3 bases at J, with 12 bases in the middle. The V gene's germline CDR1 is KGHSH and CDR2 LQKENI. The CDR3 contains 15 residues. The clonotype originates from a human donor in a cohort sampled during active COVID-19. Material: peripheral blood. This chain links TRBV18 with TRBJ2-7, with TRBD1 as a possible D gene (7 bases). CDR3 region: CASSPPTGEVYEQYF. The CDR3 bases are TGTGCCAGCTCACCACCTACAGGGGAGGTCTACGAGCAGTACTTC.